These 27 T cell receptor beta chains share one sample of origin, sequenced in a study of T cells after yellow fever vaccination (dated by TCRdb to about 2019). Libraries were constructed by 5' RACE. Sequencer: Illumina HiSeq 2500. Clones were called with MiXCR by TCRdb after fastp trimmed the public reads at Q25, and only in-frame beta chains were retained. CDR3 protein sequences are deduplicated, and each keeps its most common genes and DNA. The sample table records approximately 600,000 distinct CDR3 sequences; roughly an eighth of these occur just once. About 15% of the sample comes from the top ten. The treatment or condition label corresponds to: live attenuated yellow fever vaccine strain. The sequences come from PBMCs, collected on the day of the yellow fever booster vaccination. These receptors originate from a man between 25 and 39 years old who received the YFV17D yellow fever vaccine.

The chain is built from TRBV11-3 and TRBJ2-1, with 8 bases aligning to TRBD2. V lost 1 base, J lost 7 bases, and 9 bases stayed unmatched. CDR1 SGHNT and CDR2 YENEEA come from the germline V gene. The CDR3 has 16 residues. The DNA for the CDR3 is TGTGCCAGCAGCTTAGTCGTCAGCGGGAGTGGAAATGAGCAGTTCTTC. This codes for CASSLVVSGSGNEQFF. Full variable domain (missing parts from reference TRBV11-3 and TRBJ2-1): EAGVVQSPRYKIIEKKQPVAFWCNPISGHNTLYWYLQNLGQGPELLIRYENEEAVDDSQLPKDRFSAERLKGVDSTLKIQPAELGDSAVYLCASSLVVSGSGNEQFFGPGTRLTVL.

The chain combines TRBV19 with TRBJ2-7; TRBD1 aligns across 9 bases. The germline V gene has CDR1 LNHDA and CDR2 SQIVND (reference sequence). The CDR3 is made up of 14 amino acids. The V gene end was trimmed by 4 bases and the J gene end by 4 bases; junction bases not matched to a gene: 5. The CDR3 region is CASSTTGGWYEQYF. The CDR3 nucleotides are TGTGCCAGTAGTACCACAGGGGGCTGGTACGAGCAGTACTTC.

This clonotype has a handful of counts. This chain joins TRBV5-1 and TRBJ1-5, with D uncertain. Germline-derived CDR1 and CDR2 are SGHRS and YFSETQ. Trimming cost V 2 bases and J 1 base, with 10 bases left between them. The length of the CDR3 is 15 residues. The CDR3 DNA sequence: TGCGCCAGCAGCTTATCCGGGGTAAGCAATCAGCCCCAGCATTTT. Protein product: CASSLSGVSNQPQHF.

In its sample, this clonotype was seen many times. The chain carries TRBV18 and TRBJ2-3; a possible D gene is TRBD2 (5 bases). The CDR3 is made up of 14 amino acids. Trimming pared 0 bases from V and 4 bases from J, leaving 8 bases between. Germline V gene lookup returns CDR1 KGHSH and CDR2 LQKENI. CDR3 region: CASSPPLAADTQYF. The CDR3 DNA follows: TGTGCCAGCTCACCACCCCTAGCAGCAGATACGCAGTATTTT.

This CDR3 reads CASSPTPSGRPDTQYF. DNA for the CDR3: TGTGCCAGCAGCCCAACCCCTAGCGGGAGACCAGATACGCAGTATTTT. The rearrangement joins TRBV12-3 or TRBV12-4 to TRBJ2-3, with 10 nucleotides matching TRBD2. With 6 bases clipped from V and 4 bases from J, the junction kept 10 bases outside the gene matches. The CDR3 has 16 amino acids.

This clonotype occurred many times. In DNA form, the CDR3 reads TGCAGTGCTAAGGGACCTCCCTCTGGAAACACCATATATTTT. Its translation: CSAKGPPSGNTIYF. The chain joins TRBV20-1 to TRBJ1-3; D perhaps matches TRBD1 (5 bases). This CDR3 comprises 14 residues. Germline CDR1 DFQATT, CDR2 SNEGSKA (reference sequence). V dropped 4 bases and J dropped 0 bases, with 10 bases sitting between them.

The rearrangement joins TRBV4-3 to TRBJ1-1; D unresolved. Germline CDR1 reads LGHNA; CDR2 reads YSLEER. The CDR3 loop spans 13 amino acids. The germline V and J ends were trimmed by 3 bases and 0 bases, with 5 bases remaining between them. The CDR3 sequence is CASSHVMNTEAFF. CDR3 nucleotide sequence: TGCGCCAGCAGCCATGTTATGAACACTGAAGCTTTCTTT.

The genes are TRBV18 and TRBJ1-1, with D perhaps matching TRBD1 (6 bases). V dropped 1 base and J dropped 3 bases, with 15 bases sitting between them. Germline CDR1 KGHSH, CDR2 LQKENI. The CDR3 is 16 residues long. CDR3 DNA: TGTGCCAGCTCACCACTCCTCAGGGGTGGGGACACTGAAGCTTTCTTT. Residues: CASSPLLRGGDTEAFF.

This clonotype was seen a few times. The rearrangement joins TRBV12-5 to TRBJ2-2, with 7 bases matching TRBD1. CDR3 length equals 13 residues. CDR1 and CDR2 (germline): LGHNT, FRNRAP. V shed 6 bases and J 6 bases; nucleotides not matched to a gene: 4. In DNA form, the CDR3 reads TGTGCTAGTGGGTCCAGGGGGTCCGGGGAGCTGTTTTTT. Protein sequence: CASGSRGSGELFF.

This clonotype was seen a few times. The rearrangement uses TRBV6-1 and TRBJ2-7, with a tentative D call TRBD1 (6 bases). V lost 5 bases and J lost 3, with 11 bases in between. The germline V gene encodes CDR1 MNHNS and CDR2 SASEGT. The CDR3 runs to 13 residues. CDR3 in amino acids: CASSRQDFYEQYF. DNA for the CDR3: TGTGCCAGCAGTCGACAGGACTTCTACGAGCAGTACTTC.

In DNA form, the CDR3 reads TGTGCCAGCAGGCCCGGGACTAGCGCCCACAATGAGCAGTTCTTC. Protein: CASRPGTSAHNEQFF. This sequence joins TRBV6-1 and TRBJ2-1, with TRBD2 matching over 10 bases. The junction had 7 bases not matched to a gene; V was cut back by 6 bases and J by 5 bases. This CDR3 comprises 15 residues. CDR1 is MNHNS, CDR2 SASEGT, per germline.

This clonotype has ten or more counts. V usage is TRBV29-1 and J usage is TRBJ2-5; TRBD2 matches 9 bases. The CDR3 covers 15 residues. Germline trimming cut 6 bases from V and 2 bases from J; bases unmatched to any gene: 10. Germline V lookup: CDR1 SQVTM, CDR2 ANQGSEA. In DNA, the CDR3 is TGCAGCGTAGCCGGACTAGCGCAGGTACAAGAGACCCAGTACTTC. This gives the protein CSVAGLAQVQETQYF.

This rearrangement joins TRBV6-5 to TRBJ1-4; weak D call: TRBD1 (6 bases). The CDR3 loop spans 12 amino acids. Trimming took off 5 bases at V and 8 bases at J, with 9 bases between the two ends. Germline-derived CDR1 and CDR2 are MNHEY and SVGAGI. The CDR3 DNA is TGTGCCAGCAGTCCCCAGGGGGAAAAACTGTTTTTT. This gives the protein CASSPQGEKLFF.

This clonotype came up a few times. The chain couples TRBV6-1 to TRBJ2-5; weak D call: TRBD2 (6 bases). Germline V CDR1 and CDR2: MNHNS, SASEGT. The CDR3 runs 15 residues. With 6 bases removed from V and 2 bases from J, the gap between germline ends came to 16 bases. Here the CDR3 reads CASSFTSGLQETQYF. The CDR3 DNA reads as TGTGCCAGCAGCTTCACCTCGGGACTTCAAGAGACCCAGTACTTC.

This clonotype was seen many times. The V and J genes are TRBV5-1 and TRBJ1-5; the match to TRBD1 covers 9 bases. CDR1 is SGHRS and CDR2 is YFSETQ in the germline V gene. The length of the CDR3 is 15 residues. The J segment lost 7 bases and the V segment lost 0 bases, leaving 5 bases of the junction unmatched. CDR3 nucleotide sequence: TGCGCCAGCAGCTTGGGGACAGGGGTTCCGCAGCCCCAGCATTTT. Its translation: CASSLGTGVPQPQHF.

This clonotype has more than one count but fewer than ten. This rearrangement joins TRBV30 to TRBJ2-3; TRBD2 matches at 10 bases. V gave up 2 bases and J gave up 2 bases; unmatched junction bases: 4. Germline V gives CDR1 GTSNPN, CDR2 SVGIG (reference sequence). The CDR3 length is 15 residues. The CDR3 reads CAWSRTSGYTDTQYF. The CDR3 coding sequence is TGTGCCTGGAGTAGGACTAGCGGATACACAGATACGCAGTATTTT. Full variable domain (rest looked up from reference TRBV30 and TRBJ2-3): SQTIHQWPATLVQPVGSPLSLECTVEGTSNPNLYWYRQAAGRGLQLLFYSVGIGQISSEVPQNLSASRPQDRQFILSSKKLLLSDSGFYLCAWSRTSGYTDTQYFGPGTRLTVL.

V is TRBV12-3 or TRBV12-4 and J is TRBJ2-1, with D unresolved. The CDR3 runs 15 residues. The germline V and J ends were trimmed by 3 bases and 7 bases, with 16 bases remaining between them. Written as DNA, the CDR3 is TGTGCCAGCAGTTTGGACCAGCTAATGGGGAATGAGCAGTTCTTC. This translates into CASSLDQLMGNEQFF.

The rearrangement uses TRBV20-1 and TRBJ2-7; D not resolved. Germline V gene sequence: CDR1 DFQATT, CDR2 SNEGSKA (reference sequence). V was cut by 3 bases and J by 2 bases, with 8 bases left in between. The CDR3 totals 12 residues. In DNA, the CDR3 is TGCAGTGCTAGCGGCCCTACCTACGAGCAGTACTTC. Protein: CSASGPTYEQYF.

This clonotype was counted between two and nine times. The rearrangement links TRBV12-3 or TRBV12-4 to TRBJ2-7; D is tentatively TRBD1 or TRBD2 (5 bases each). Between the trimmed V and J ends, which lost 3 bases and 3 bases, there was a span of 18 bases. CDR3 length: 16 residues. The CDR3, as DNA: TGTGCCAGCAGTTTTTATCATGGGGACGAGAACTACGAGCAGTACTTC. Protein sequence: CASSFYHGDENYEQYF.

The chain uses TRBV27 and TRBJ2-7; TRBD1 is a possible D gene (6 bases). Germline CDR1 and CDR2: MNHEY and SMNVEV (reference sequence). Trimming took 2 bases from V and 3 from J, leaving 14 bases between them. CDR3 size: 15 residues. The CDR3 DNA sequence: TGTGCCAGCAGTTTAAGGGGGAGCGTAGGCTACGAGCAGTACTTC. Amino acids: CASSLRGSVGYEQYF.

This clonotype has a count of ten or more. The chain recombines TRBV7-2 with TRBJ2-1; D is ambiguous. V was cut by 5 bases and J by 0 bases, with 14 bases left in between. This CDR3 is built from 16 residues. Per the germline V gene, CDR1 is SGHTA and CDR2 is FQGNSA. CDR3 sequence: CASSASFSLSYNEQFF. CDR3 DNA: TGTGCCAGCAGCGCTAGTTTTTCCCTCTCCTACAATGAGCAGTTCTTC.

V gene TRBV25-1 combines with J gene TRBJ2-5, with D possibly being TRBD1 (6 bases). The CDR3 runs 16 residues. Trimming removed 5 bases at V and 2 bases at J, with 18 bases between. The germline CDR1 and CDR2 sequences are MGHDK and SYGVNS. The CDR3 nucleotides are TGTGCCAGCAGTTCATTCGCCGGGACACCACAAGAGACCCAGTACTTC. This codes for CASSSFAGTPQETQYF.

The CDR3 protein is CASSDPNTEAFF. CDR3 bases: TGTGCCAGCAGCGACCCGAACACTGAAGCTTTCTTT. The V gene is TRBV7-2, the J gene TRBJ1-1; D gene uncertain. This CDR3 region has 12 residues. The ends were cut back, 5 bases at V and 1 base at J, with 5 bases in the middle. Germline V gene data show CDR1 as SGHTA and CDR2 as FQGNSA.

V usage is TRBV29-1 and J usage is TRBJ2-7; TRBD1 matches at 8 bases. This CDR3 is built from 13 residues. Germline V gives CDR1 SQVTM, CDR2 ANQGSEA. With V trimmed by 6 bases and J by 7 bases, 11 bases remained unmatched. Written as DNA, the CDR3 is TGCAGCGTGCTCGGACAGGGTGGGCTGGAGCAGTACTTC. This translates into CSVLGQGGLEQYF.

This clonotype was detected only a few times. The chain uses TRBV20-1 and TRBJ1-1; weak D call: TRBD1 (5 bases). Germline loops: CDR1 DFQATT, CDR2 SNEGSKA (reference sequence). V was shortened by 6 bases and J by 3 bases, with 14 bases between the two germline ends. This CDR3 spans 13 amino acids. CDR3 coding DNA: TGCAGTGCCGGGGGAGGGCGCTACACTGAAGCTTTCTTT. Its translation: CSAGGGRYTEAFF.

This clonotype was found a few times. The V call is TRBV6-2 or TRBV6-3, the J call TRBJ1-1; no clear D. Trimming pared 0 bases from V and 0 bases from J, leaving 2 bases between. The CDR3 consists of 13 residues. The V gene's germline CDR1 is MNHEY and CDR2 SVGEGT. The DNA for the CDR3 is TGTGCCAGCAGTTACTCCCTGAACACTGAAGCTTTCTTT. This gives the protein CASSYSLNTEAFF.

The chain is built from TRBV21-1 and TRBJ2-2; the table assigns TRBD2, which was not confirmed against the DNA. TRBV21-1 is a pseudogene. The CDR3 extends over 17 amino acids. CDR3 amino acids: CAISKTPGLAGPRELFF. The CDR3 DNA sequence: TGTGCCATCAGCAAAACACCGGGACTAGCGGGTCCCCGGGAGCTGTTTTTT.